The entry that follows covers one T cell receptor beta chain sequence. Produced via immunoSEQ multiplex PCR; TCRdb's table is partial and in-frame only. This table has 100,000 or so clones, 80% to 90% appearing once. This entry is derived from a study of T cell responses to AZD1222 COVID-19 vaccine. Trimming took off 6 bases at V and 1 base at J, with 16 bases between the two ends. The germline V gene has CDR1 SGHTA and CDR2 FQGNSA. This CDR3 is built from 15 residues. This chain joins TRBV7-2 and TRBJ2-7, with D perhaps matching TRBD2 (6 bases). The receptor comes from an adult in good health. Source: peripheral blood, taken on day 0 of AZD1222 vaccination. CDR3 bases: TGTGCCAGCAGACTTCGGCGGGACTCGTCCTACGAGCAGTACTTC. Protein product: CASRLRRDSSYEQYF.